This entry concerns a single TCR beta chain. The data belong to a study of cytomegalovirus exposure and HLA in healthy donors. V lost 2 bases, J lost 10 bases, and 12 bases lay in between. Germline loops: CDR1 SGHTA, CDR2 FQGNSA. The CDR3 spans 12 residues. Sequencing used immunoSEQ multiplex PCR; TCRdb keeps in-frame clones, though not all of them. The data contain 150,000 to 180,000 clones, around 83% of them seen just once; the ten biggest clones take up about 1.9%. This chain joins TRBV7-2 and TRBJ2-7; D may be TRBD2 (5 bases). Sequenced input: PBMCs. This clonotype originated in a human donor in good health. CDR3 DNA sequence: TGTGCCAGCAGCTTACACGGGATGGACCAGTACTTC. It encodes CASSLHGMDQYF.